This T cell receptor (beta chain) was observed in a study of blood T cell repertoires in COVID-19. The assay was immunoSEQ multiplex PCR, and TCRdb's table has in-frame clones only and misses some. The sample lists roughly 200,000 clones; approximately 82% were seen once. V was shortened by 4 bases and J by 4 bases, with 12 bases between the two germline ends. Germline V lookup: CDR1 SGDLS, CDR2 YYNGEE. This CDR3 region has 15 residues. The specimen sequenced was peripheral blood. The chain carries TRBV9 and TRBJ2-6; possible D gene TRBD2, 5 bases. The sequence came from a man in his forties with active or convalescent COVID-19. DNA of the CDR3: TGTGCCAGCAGCACCAGCACGGGGGGGGCCAACGTCCTGACTTTC. Its protein is CASSTSTGGANVLTF.